These T cell receptor beta chains were read from a single sample in a study of post-analysis software for immune sequencing data. TCRdb reprocessed the PCR reads with MiXCR, giving one entry per CDR3 protein. Here the sample spans around 700,000 distinct CDR3 sequences, approximately 60% being singletons. The sequenced material came from blood. The receptors here all came from a girl aged 2 to 10 with multiple sclerosis. Each CDR3 is given with its conserved first and last residue. Each record gives: CDR3 DNA, CDR3 protein, clone size, J gene, V gene, D gene. D genes are given only for firm matches. Size tells how often a clone was seen (once, few, many) or the class of an expanded clone, and some rows leave it out.

cdr3_nt: TGTGCCAGCAGTTTATTCGGGGGGTTGAACACTGAAGCTTTCTTT
cdr3_aa: CASSLFGGLNTEAFF
clone_size: .
j_call: TRBJ1-1
v_call: TRBV27
d_call: .

cdr3_nt: TGTGCCAGCAGCCAAGGACAACCTTGGGATCAGCCCCAGCATTTT
cdr3_aa: CASSQGQPWDQPQHF
clone_size: .
j_call: TRBJ1-5
v_call: TRBV7-2
d_call: .

cdr3_nt: TGTGCCAGCAGTTACCAAAGGACTAGCGGCCCCTACAATGAGCAGTTCTTC
cdr3_aa: CASSYQRTSGPYNEQFF
clone_size: .
j_call: TRBJ2-1
v_call: TRBV6-2/TRBV6-3
d_call: TRBD2

cdr3_nt: TGCAGCGTTTATTCGACAGGGGACTATGGCTACACCTTC
cdr3_aa: CSVYSTGDYGYTF
clone_size: .
j_call: TRBJ1-2
v_call: TRBV29-1
d_call: TRBD1

cdr3_nt: TGTGCCTGGAGTGTATACAACGAGCAGTACTTC
cdr3_aa: CAWSVYNEQYF
clone_size: .
j_call: TRBJ2-7
v_call: TRBV30
d_call: .

cdr3_nt: TGCAGTGCTAGACTTTCTAGCGGGAGTATAAATCACAATGAGCAGTTCTTC
cdr3_aa: CSARLSSGSINHNEQFF
clone_size: .
j_call: TRBJ2-1
v_call: TRBV20-1
d_call: TRBD2

cdr3_nt: TGTGCCACCAGCAGAGAACCCTTAGCTAATGAAAAACTGTTTTTT
cdr3_aa: CATSREPLANEKLFF
clone_size: .
j_call: TRBJ1-4
v_call: TRBV15
d_call: .

cdr3_nt: TGCAGCACACAGGGAAACGCTGAAGCTTTCTTT
cdr3_aa: CSTQGNAEAFF
clone_size: .
j_call: TRBJ1-1
v_call: TRBV29-1
d_call: .

cdr3_nt: TGTGCCAGCGGATCCTCGGGGACTCGGGAGCAGTACTTC
cdr3_aa: CASGSSGTREQYF
clone_size: .
j_call: TRBJ2-7
v_call: TRBV27
d_call: .

cdr3_nt: TGTGCCAGCAGCTTTAGACAGCGCAATGAGCAGTTCTTC
cdr3_aa: CASSFRQRNEQFF
clone_size: few
j_call: TRBJ2-1
v_call: TRBV7-6
d_call: .

cdr3_nt: TGCGCCAGCAGCCAGGACCAGGGGGCGGCACGTTACGAGCAGTACTTC
cdr3_aa: CASSQDQGAARYEQYF
clone_size: .
j_call: TRBJ2-7
v_call: TRBV4-1
d_call: TRBD1

cdr3_nt: TGCGCCAGCAGCCTGAAGGGCGGCCTGAACTATGGCTACACCTTC
cdr3_aa: CASSLKGGLNYGYTF
clone_size: once
j_call: TRBJ1-2
v_call: TRBV4-3
d_call: .

cdr3_nt: TGCGCCAGCAGCCGATCTAGCGGGGGTTACGAGCAGTACTTC
cdr3_aa: CASSRSSGGYEQYF
clone_size: once
j_call: TRBJ2-7
v_call: TRBV10-2
d_call: TRBD2

cdr3_nt: TGTGCCAGCAGCTTAACAGGCCCAGAGACCCAGTACTTC
cdr3_aa: CASSLTGPETQYF
clone_size: few
j_call: TRBJ2-5
v_call: TRBV7-8
d_call: .

cdr3_nt: TGTGCCAGCAGCTACCTAGAACAGCAGTACTTC
cdr3_aa: CASSYLEQQYF
clone_size: .
j_call: TRBJ2-7
v_call: TRBV7-9
d_call: .

cdr3_nt: TGTGCCAGCAGCCTCACAGGGCGGGCTGAAGCTTTCTTT
cdr3_aa: CASSLTGRAEAFF
clone_size: .
j_call: TRBJ1-1
v_call: TRBV12-3/TRBV12-4
d_call: .

cdr3_nt: TGTGCCAGCAGCCAGCCCCCCACCCGTGTGGATGAGCAGTTCTTC
cdr3_aa: CASSQPPTRVDEQFF
clone_size: .
j_call: TRBJ2-1
v_call: TRBV7-8
d_call: .

cdr3_nt: TGTGCCAGCAGCCTTCCGGGACAGGGTACTGAAGCTTTCTTT
cdr3_aa: CASSLPGQGTEAFF
clone_size: .
j_call: TRBJ1-1
v_call: TRBV3-1
d_call: TRBD1

cdr3_nt: TGCAGTGCTGGGACTAGCGAGTACTACGAGCAGTACTTC
cdr3_aa: CSAGTSEYYEQYF
clone_size: .
j_call: TRBJ2-7
v_call: TRBV20-1
d_call: TRBD2

cdr3_nt: TGCAGTGCTAGAGATCGTCTGGCCTCCTACGAGCAGTACTTC
cdr3_aa: CSARDRLASYEQYF
clone_size: few
j_call: TRBJ2-7
v_call: TRBV20-1
d_call: .

cdr3_nt: TGCAGCGTTGCGGGGGTGGGGGGCTACACCTTC
cdr3_aa: CSVAGVGGYTF
clone_size: .
j_call: TRBJ1-2
v_call: TRBV29-1
d_call: .

cdr3_nt: TGTGCCAGCAGCGGGGCAGGGCTAGCGGAAAACATTCAGTACTTC
cdr3_aa: CASSGAGLAENIQYF
clone_size: .
j_call: TRBJ2-4
v_call: TRBV9
d_call: TRBD2

cdr3_nt: TGTGCCAGCAGGGGCGACTTCCGGGAGGGAAAATACGAGCAGTACTTC
cdr3_aa: CASRGDFREGKYEQYF
clone_size: .
j_call: TRBJ2-7
v_call: TRBV2
d_call: TRBD2

cdr3_nt: TGTGCCAGCAGCACAGCGGCCCGGGACAATGAGCAGTTCTTC
cdr3_aa: CASSTAARDNEQFF
clone_size: once
j_call: TRBJ2-1
v_call: TRBV7-6
d_call: .

cdr3_nt: TGTGCCAGCAGTTACCCGAACCCGGGACAGGAGAGCACAGATACGCAGTATTTT
cdr3_aa: CASSYPNPGQESTDTQYF
clone_size: .
j_call: TRBJ2-3
v_call: TRBV6-2/TRBV6-3
d_call: TRBD1

cdr3_nt: TGTGCCAGCAGCTTAGAGGACCAGAGACTACTCACAGATACGCAGTATTTT
cdr3_aa: CASSLEDQRLLTDTQYF
clone_size: few
j_call: TRBJ2-3
v_call: TRBV11-2
d_call: .

cdr3_nt: TGCGCCAGCAGCCTACGGGACGGTGCCTACGAGCAGTACTTC
cdr3_aa: CASSLRDGAYEQYF
clone_size: .
j_call: TRBJ2-7
v_call: TRBV5-1
d_call: .

cdr3_nt: TGCAGTGCCCGAAGGGGCGGGAGCGGCTACACCTTC
cdr3_aa: CSARRGGSGYTF
clone_size: .
j_call: TRBJ1-2
v_call: TRBV20-1
d_call: .

cdr3_nt: TGTGCCAGCAGTTTTTGGGCACTCAAAAGCACAGATACGCAGTATTTT
cdr3_aa: CASSFWALKSTDTQYF
clone_size: .
j_call: TRBJ2-3
v_call: TRBV12-3/TRBV12-4
d_call: .

cdr3_nt: TGCAGTGCTAGAGATTGGGCTAGCGGGAACGGCGAGACCCAGTACTTC
cdr3_aa: CSARDWASGNGETQYF
clone_size: .
j_call: TRBJ2-5
v_call: TRBV20-1
d_call: TRBD2

cdr3_nt: TGTGCCAGCAGCTTCCTGCGGACGGACCAAGAGACCCAGTACTTC
cdr3_aa: CASSFLRTDQETQYF
clone_size: few
j_call: TRBJ2-5
v_call: TRBV7-6
d_call: .

cdr3_nt: TGTGCCATCTCGGGACAGCCCAATCAGCCCCAGCATTTT
cdr3_aa: CAISGQPNQPQHF
clone_size: few
j_call: TRBJ1-5
v_call: TRBV10-3
d_call: TRBD1

cdr3_nt: TGTGCCAGCACCAAGCAGCCGGGACCCACGATTAACTATGGCTACACCTTC
cdr3_aa: CASTKQPGPTINYGYTF
clone_size: .
j_call: TRBJ1-2
v_call: TRBV12-3/TRBV12-4
d_call: .

cdr3_nt: TGCGCCAGCAGCTTGAAACCCGGGGCTCAGCCCCAGCATTTT
cdr3_aa: CASSLKPGAQPQHF
clone_size: .
j_call: TRBJ1-5
v_call: TRBV5-1
d_call: .

cdr3_nt: TGCAGTGTAAATGGCCCGGAGGTAGGGGCAGATACGCAGTATTTT
cdr3_aa: CSVNGPEVGADTQYF
clone_size: few
j_call: TRBJ2-3
v_call: TRBV20-1
d_call: .

cdr3_nt: TGTGCCAGCAGCCCGATGAGCGGGAGCTCCTACAATGAGCAGTTCTTC
cdr3_aa: CASSPMSGSSYNEQFF
clone_size: .
j_call: TRBJ2-1
v_call: TRBV11-2
d_call: TRBD2

cdr3_nt: TGTGCCAGCAAAGGGGACGGGAGGGGTACGCAGTATTTT
cdr3_aa: CASKGDGRGTQYF
clone_size: once
j_call: TRBJ2-3
v_call: TRBV2
d_call: TRBD2

cdr3_nt: TGTGCCAGCAGTCCCGCGGGACCCTACTCTGGAAACACCATATATTTT
cdr3_aa: CASSPAGPYSGNTIYF
clone_size: .
j_call: TRBJ1-3
v_call: TRBV6-5
d_call: .

cdr3_nt: TGCAGTGCTTCAGGCCGGGGGAGCTCCTACGAGCAGTACTTC
cdr3_aa: CSASGRGSSYEQYF
clone_size: few
j_call: TRBJ2-7
v_call: TRBV20-1
d_call: .

cdr3_nt: TGCGCCAGCAGCTTGGAATCAGGGGTCGAGCAGTACTTC
cdr3_aa: CASSLESGVEQYF
clone_size: .
j_call: TRBJ2-7
v_call: TRBV5-1
d_call: .

cdr3_nt: TGCAGCGTCCTACCAGCAGACAGGGAGTCCTACGAGCAGTACTTC
cdr3_aa: CSVLPADRESYEQYF
clone_size: .
j_call: TRBJ2-7
v_call: TRBV29-1
d_call: TRBD1

cdr3_nt: TGTGCCAGCAGCCAAGGCCCAATTGGAGAGACCCAGTACTTC
cdr3_aa: CASSQGPIGETQYF
clone_size: .
j_call: TRBJ2-5
v_call: TRBV3-1
d_call: .

cdr3_nt: TGTGCCAGCAGCTTAAGGTCCAGCGGGGGGCTGCATGAGCAGTTCTTC
cdr3_aa: CASSLRSSGGLHEQFF
clone_size: .
j_call: TRBJ2-1
v_call: TRBV7-2
d_call: TRBD2

cdr3_nt: TGCGCCAGCAGTGAAGGCTGGCCCCTCCACTTT
cdr3_aa: CASSEGWPLHF
clone_size: .
j_call: TRBJ1-6
v_call: TRBV10-2
d_call: .

cdr3_nt: TGTGCCAGCAGCTTAAGCGGGAGTGGGTCTGAGTACTTC
cdr3_aa: CASSLSGSGSEYF
clone_size: .
j_call: TRBJ2-5
v_call: TRBV7-2
d_call: TRBD2

cdr3_nt: TGTGCCAGCAGCCAGCAGGGGGCCAGGTACAATGAGCAGTTCTTC
cdr3_aa: CASSQQGARYNEQFF
clone_size: few
j_call: TRBJ2-1
v_call: TRBV16
d_call: TRBD1